A single sample is the source of the 4 T cell receptor beta chains below, sequenced in a study of T cells after yellow fever vaccination. From the 5' RACE reads, TCRdb called clonotypes with MiXCR, one entry per CDR3 protein. Of approximately 550,000 distinct CDR3 sequences listed, under 25% are singletons. The sequencing here drew on PBMCs, taken 15 days after the yellow fever booster vaccination. The receptors stem from a young man who received the YFV17D yellow fever vaccine.

V is TRBV25-1 and J is TRBJ2-5, with TRBD2 identical over 12 bases. Germline CDR1 MGHDK, CDR2 SYGVNS. The CDR3 runs 15 residues. Unmatched junction bases numbered 3, after V lost 2 bases and J lost 5 bases. The CDR3 loop is CASSEGTSGRETQYF. The CDR3 DNA is TGTGCCAGCAGTGAAGGGACTAGCGGGCGGGAGACCCAGTACTTC.

The genes are TRBV12-3 or TRBV12-4 and TRBJ2-1; 9 bases match TRBD2. V shed 4 bases and J 4 bases; nucleotides not matched to a gene: 5. This CDR3 contains 15 residues. The CDR3 bases are TGTGCCAGCAGTTCACAAGCGGGAGGTTACAATGAGCAGTTCTTC. Translated: CASSSQAGGYNEQFF.

This chain joins TRBV7-8 and TRBJ2-5; D is uncertain. The CDR3 extends over 14 amino acids. Germline V CDR1 and CDR2: SGHVS, FQNEAQ. Trimming removed 5 bases at V and 4 bases at J, with 14 bases between. In DNA form, the CDR3 reads TGTGCCAGCAGCATCTGGGCCGCTTCAGAGACCCAGTACTTC. It specifies CASSIWAASETQYF.

The rearrangement links TRBV21-1 to TRBJ2-3; the table's D call TRBD2 went unverified against the DNA. TRBV21-1 is classified as a pseudogene. The CDR3 is made up of 15 amino acids. The CDR3 is CARPGLAGGADTQYF. CDR3 bases: TGTGCCAGACCGGGACTAGCGGGAGGAGCAGATACGCAGTATTTT.